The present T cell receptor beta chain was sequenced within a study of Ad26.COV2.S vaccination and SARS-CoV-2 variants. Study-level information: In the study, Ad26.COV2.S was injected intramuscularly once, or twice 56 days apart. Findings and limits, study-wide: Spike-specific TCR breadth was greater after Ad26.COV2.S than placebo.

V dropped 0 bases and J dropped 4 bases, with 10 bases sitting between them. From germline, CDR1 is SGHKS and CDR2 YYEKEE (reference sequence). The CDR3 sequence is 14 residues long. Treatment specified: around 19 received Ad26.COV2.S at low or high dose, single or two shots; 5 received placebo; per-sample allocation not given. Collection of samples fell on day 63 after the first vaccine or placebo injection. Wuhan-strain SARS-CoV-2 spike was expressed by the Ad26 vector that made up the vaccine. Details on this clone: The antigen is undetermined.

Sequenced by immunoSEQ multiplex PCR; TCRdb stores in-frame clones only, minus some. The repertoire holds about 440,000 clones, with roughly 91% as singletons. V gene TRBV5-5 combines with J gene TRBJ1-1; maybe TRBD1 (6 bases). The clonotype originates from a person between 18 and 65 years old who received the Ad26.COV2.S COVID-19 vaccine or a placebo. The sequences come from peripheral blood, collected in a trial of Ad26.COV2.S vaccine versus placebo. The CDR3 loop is CASSLVQGLTEAFF. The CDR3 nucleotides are TGTGCCAGCAGCTTGGTTCAGGGGCTCACTGAAGCTTTCTTT.